A single sample gave rise to the 21 T cell receptor beta chains below, sequenced in a study of identical twins. TCRdb used MiXCR to reprocess the 5' RACE reads, holding one entry per CDR3 protein. The sample records about 920,000 distinct CDR3 sequences, roughly an eighth being singletons. Another study also made use of these data, one on yellow fever vaccine responses in identical twins.

The material sequenced was PBMCs. These receptors were obtained from a woman younger than 30 in good health.

The chain uses TRBV9 and TRBJ2-7; 9 nucleotides align to TRBD1. The CDR3 spans 14 residues. Germline-derived CDR1 and CDR2 are SGDLS and YYNGEE. V lost 4 bases and J lost 6; bases outside the gene matches: 8. The CDR3 coding sequence is TGTGCCAGCAGCCCTGGGACAGGGTGGGGCGAGCAGTACTTC. It is translated as CASSPGTGWGEQYF.

The gene calls are TRBV2 and TRBJ1-1; unclear D gene. Germline CDR1 and CDR2: SNHLY and FYNNEI. CDR3 length equals 14 residues. V was clipped by 4 bases and J by 0 bases, with 9 bases between them. CDR3 in amino acids: CASSGTALNTEAFF. The CDR3 region has the DNA TGTGCCAGCAGTGGGACTGCCCTGAACACTGAAGCTTTCTTT.

Of note for this clonotype: This CDR3 is missing its conserved last phenylalanine or tryptophan, likely due to a read error. The chain is built from TRBV7-7 and TRBJ2-1, with D possibly being TRBD1 or TRBD2 (5 bases each). Germline CDR1 and CDR2: SSHAT and FNYEAQ (reference sequence). V gave up 5 bases and J gave up 10 bases, with 15 bases separating them. The CDR3 covers 13 residues. CDR3 nucleotide sequence: TGTGCCAGCAGCCTGATGGCCGGGACCGAGCAGTTCTCC. Protein sequence: CASSLMAGTEQFS.

A few counts support this clonotype. This chain connects TRBV6-1 to TRBJ2-1; 11 nucleotides align to TRBD2. The germline gives CDR1 MNHNS, CDR2 SASEGT. This CDR3 is 18 amino acids long. Unmatched junction bases numbered 18, after V lost 6 bases and J lost 8 bases. CDR3 loop: CASRTTYLAGGATDEQFF. The CDR3 DNA is TGTGCCAGCAGGACGACCTACCTAGCGGGGGGCGCCACGGATGAGCAGTTCTTC.

This clonotype was recorded a few times. The chain joins TRBV19 to TRBJ1-1; TRBD1 might be the D (5 bases). V lost 10 bases, J lost 7 bases, and 19 bases lay in between. The CDR3 loop spans 13 amino acids. From germline, CDR1 is LNHDA and CDR2 SQIVND (reference sequence). The CDR3 region has the DNA TGTGCCACCCGCAGGGCAGGGACCCTTGAAGCTTTCTTT. Amino acids: CATRRAGTLEAFF.

This rearrangement joins TRBV6-1 to TRBJ2-7, with 9 bases that match TRBD1. The CDR3 is made up of 13 amino acids. The V segment lost 6 bases and the J segment 3 bases; nucleotides outside the gene matches: 3. Germline CDR1 MNHNS, CDR2 SASEGT. Here the CDR3 reads CASRRTGDYEQYV. The CDR3 nucleotides are TGTGCCAGCAGACGGACAGGGGACTACGAGCAGTACGTC.

The rearrangement links TRBV18 to TRBJ2-7, with unresolved D. Germline assignment: CDR1 KGHSH and CDR2 LQKENI. Trimming took off 0 bases at V and 2 bases at J, with 5 bases between the two ends. The CDR3 extends over 13 amino acids. CDR3 bases: TGTGCCAGCTCACCACCAGGAGCCTACGAGCAGTACTTC. This translates into CASSPPGAYEQYF.

In this sample, this clonotype turned up many times. CDR3 region: CASSPRPGNTIYF. The CDR3 DNA reads TGTGCCAGCAGTCCGCGGCCAGGAAACACCATATATTTT. This rearrangement joins TRBV12-3 or TRBV12-4 to TRBJ1-3; D remains ambiguous. V was cut by 5 bases and J by 4 bases, with 9 bases left in between. This CDR3 is 13 amino acids long.

This rearrangement joins TRBV6-4 to TRBJ1-5; no clear D gene. The CDR3 is 13 amino acids. Per the germline V gene, CDR1 is MRHNA and CDR2 is SNTAGT. V lost 3 bases, J lost 4 bases, and 7 bases lay in between. CDR3 DNA: TGTGCCAGCAGTGAGGAGATGAATCAGCCCCAGCATTTT. Amino acid sequence: CASSEEMNQPQHF.

The chain has TRBV6-5 and TRBJ2-4; D gene ambiguous. The CDR3 loop spans 11 amino acids. From germline, CDR1 is MNHEY and CDR2 SVGAGI. V was clipped by 7 bases and J by 15 bases, with 16 bases between them. CDR3 amino acids: CASTDKAAWYF. In DNA form, the CDR3 reads TGTGCCAGCACCGACAAGGCCGCCTGGTACTTC.

This clonotype was counted between two and nine times. This chain connects TRBV28 to TRBJ2-1; unclear D gene. The CDR3 is made up of 17 amino acids. Trimming took 8 bases from V and 3 from J, leaving 23 bases between them. Germline loops: CDR1 MDHEN, CDR2 SYDVKM. The CDR3 is CASGPRSGHTNYNEQFF. CDR3 nucleotides: TGTGCCAGCGGTCCCCGGAGTGGCCACACCAACTACAATGAGCAGTTCTTC.

In this sample, this clonotype turned up many times. The chain uses TRBV6-5 and TRBJ2-7, with 8 bases identical to TRBD1. CDR1 and CDR2 (germline): MNHEY, SVGAGI. This CDR3 is built from 15 residues. Trimming cost V 0 bases and J 4 bases; bases outside gene matches: 5. CDR3 sequence (DNA): TGTGCCAGCAGTTACTCCCGGACAGGGAGGTACGAGCAGTACTTC. This translates into CASSYSRTGRYEQYF.

The rearrangement joins TRBV2 to TRBJ2-3; 8 nucleotides agree with TRBD2. Germline CDR1 and CDR2: SNHLY and FYNNEI. This CDR3 is built from 20 residues. V lost 5 bases and J lost 2; bases outside the gene matches: 21. The CDR3 DNA follows: TGTGCCAGCAGTCTCCCAGTGGGAGCGGGGGCCCCTCGAAACACAGATACGCAGTATTTT. Translating gives CASSLPVGAGAPRNTDTQYF.

In DNA form, the CDR3 reads TGTGCCAGCAGCTGGACAAGGACCTACACCGGGGAGCTGTTTTTT. Translated: CASSWTRTYTGELFF. The chain couples TRBV7-8 to TRBJ2-2, with TRBD1 as a possible D gene (5 bases). V gave up 4 bases and J gave up 3 bases, with 12 bases separating them. The germline V gene has CDR1 SGHVS and CDR2 FQNEAQ. CDR3 length equals 15 residues.

The chain carries TRBV11-1 and TRBJ2-5; tentative D call: TRBD1 (5 bases). The V gene lost 5 bases and the J gene lost 0 bases, with 19 bases spanning the gap. There are 17 residues in the CDR3. Germline CDR1 is SGHAT and CDR2 is FQDESV (reference sequence). As DNA, the CDR3 is TGTGCCAGCAGCCCAAGGGGCGGCGAAGGGTACCAAGAGACCCAGTACTTC. It is translated as CASSPRGGEGYQETQYF.

The chain uses TRBV29-1 and TRBJ2-1; no clear D gene. The CDR3 has 12 amino acids. Trimming shortened V by 5 bases and J by 2 bases, and 7 bases separated the two germline ends. Germline values: CDR1 SQVTM, CDR2 ANQGSEA. The CDR3 sequence is CSVQSPYNEQFF. The CDR3 nucleotides are TGCAGCGTTCAGAGTCCCTACAATGAGCAGTTCTTC.

This clonotype was counted only a few times. The chain joins TRBV20-1 to TRBJ1-1; weak D call: TRBD1 (5 bases). CDR3 length: 13 amino acids. Germline CDR1 reads DFQATT; CDR2 reads SNEGSKA (reference sequence). CDR3 sequence (DNA): TGCAAACCCGCGAGGAGCGTGGGGCTTGAAGCTTTCTTT. Translated: CKPARSVGLEAFF.

The chain is built from TRBV12-3 or TRBV12-4 and TRBJ1-1; 8 positions match TRBD1. The V and J ends lost 5 bases and 1 base, in that order; junction bases with no gene match: 6. The CDR3 loop spans 15 amino acids. CDR3: CASSRRGQGNTEAFF. CDR3 nucleotides: TGTGCCAGCAGTCGCCGCGGACAGGGGAACACTGAAGCTTTCTTT.

This clonotype was recorded a few times. The chain has TRBV9 and TRBJ1-6; no definite D call. V lost 0 bases to trimming and J lost 0 bases, with 10 bases between them. CDR1 and CDR2 (germline): SGDLS, YYNGEE. This CDR3 is 17 amino acids long. The CDR3 nucleotides are TGTGCCAGCAGCGTAGAGAGCCAGAGCTCCTATAATTCACCCCTCCACTTT. Residues: CASSVESQSSYNSPLHF.

V is TRBV29-1 and J is TRBJ1-2, with D possibly matching TRBD1 (5 bases). The CDR3 extends over 13 amino acids. V was clipped by 4 bases and J by 4 bases, with 13 bases between them. Per the germline V gene, CDR1 is SQVTM and CDR2 is ANQGSEA. The CDR3 spells CSVVGGTGYGYTF. The DNA of the CDR3 is TGCAGCGTTGTGGGGGGGACTGGCTATGGCTACACCTTC.

The V and J genes are TRBV6-1 and TRBJ2-7; D not certain. Per germline, CDR1 MNHNS and CDR2 SASEGT. The V gene lost 5 bases and the J gene lost 3 bases, with 23 bases spanning the gap. This CDR3 is built from 17 residues. The CDR3 coding sequence is TGTGCCAGCAGTCGTTCGAGAGTTTATCGGCCGGACTACGAGCAGTACTTC. Its protein is CASSRSRVYRPDYEQYF.